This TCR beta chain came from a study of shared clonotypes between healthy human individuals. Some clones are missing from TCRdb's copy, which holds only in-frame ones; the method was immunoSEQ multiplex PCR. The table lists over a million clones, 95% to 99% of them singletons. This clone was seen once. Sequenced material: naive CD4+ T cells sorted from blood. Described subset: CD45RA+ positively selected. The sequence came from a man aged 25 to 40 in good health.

The CDR3 DNA follows: TGTGCCAGCAGCCCACCGGGTGCGGACACCATATATTTT. The encoded protein is CASSPPGADTIYF. The V call is TRBV5-5, the J call TRBJ1-3; no reliable D call. Trimming took 4 bases from V and 8 from J, leaving 13 bases between them. CDR3 size: 13 residues. CDR1 is SGHKS, CDR2 YYEKEE, per germline (reference sequence).